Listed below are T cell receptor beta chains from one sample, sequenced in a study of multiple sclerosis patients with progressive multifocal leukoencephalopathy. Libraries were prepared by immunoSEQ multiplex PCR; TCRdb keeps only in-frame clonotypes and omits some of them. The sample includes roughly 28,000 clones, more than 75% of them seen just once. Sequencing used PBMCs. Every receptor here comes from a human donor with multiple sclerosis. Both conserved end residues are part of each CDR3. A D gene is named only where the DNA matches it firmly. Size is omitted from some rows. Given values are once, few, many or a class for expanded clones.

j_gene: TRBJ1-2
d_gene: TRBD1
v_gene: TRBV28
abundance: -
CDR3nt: TGTGCCAGCAATGTACAGGGGTATGGCTACACCTTC
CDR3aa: CASNVQGYGYTF

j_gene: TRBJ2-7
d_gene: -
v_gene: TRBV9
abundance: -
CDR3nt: TGTGCCAGCAGCGTAGGGACACGCCAGGACAGCGAGCAGTACTTC
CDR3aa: CASSVGTRQDSEQYF

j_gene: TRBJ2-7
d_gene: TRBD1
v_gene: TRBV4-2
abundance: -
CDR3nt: TGTGCCAGCAGCCAGTCCCGGGACAGCATCGCCTACGAGCAGTACTTC
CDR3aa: CASSQSRDSIAYEQYF

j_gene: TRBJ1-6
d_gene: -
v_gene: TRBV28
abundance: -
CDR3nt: TGTGCCAGCAGTTTACCCCAGATCTATAATTCACCCCTCCACTTT
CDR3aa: CASSLPQIYNSPLHF

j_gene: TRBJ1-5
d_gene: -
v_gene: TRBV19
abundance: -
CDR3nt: TGTGCCAGTAGATTAAGTGACAGCCCCAATCAGCCCCAGCATTTT
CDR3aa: CASRLSDSPNQPQHF

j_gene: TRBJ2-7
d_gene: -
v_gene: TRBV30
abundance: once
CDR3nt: TGTGCCTGGAGTCGGACACTGAGCTCCTACGAGCAGTACTTC
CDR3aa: CAWSRTLSSYEQYF

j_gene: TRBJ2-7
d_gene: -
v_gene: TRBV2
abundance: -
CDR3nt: TGTGCCAGCATTCTGGGGTACGAGCAGTACTTC
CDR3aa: CASILGYEQYF

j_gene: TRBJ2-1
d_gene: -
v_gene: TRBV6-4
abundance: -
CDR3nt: TGTGCCAGCTCACAGGACCCAAGCTCCTACAATGAGCAGTTCTTC
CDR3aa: CASSQDPSSYNEQFF

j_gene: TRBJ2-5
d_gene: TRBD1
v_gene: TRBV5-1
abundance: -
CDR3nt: TGCGCCAGCAGTTCCGACAGGGCTCTAGAGACCCAGTACTTC
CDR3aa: CASSSDRALETQYF

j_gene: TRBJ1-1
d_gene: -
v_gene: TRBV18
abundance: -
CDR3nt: TGTGCCAGCTCTCCAACTAAGGTCACTGAAGCTTTCTTT
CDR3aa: CASSPTKVTEAFF